The entry below describes one T cell receptor beta chain. The record originates from a study of cytotoxic CD8 clonotypes in ibrutinib-treated CLL. Whole-study context: Each sample contained, on average, roughly 260,000 productive templates and some 90,000 productive rearrangements.

The CDR3 covers 18 residues. The V segment lost 5 bases and the J segment 0 bases; nucleotides outside the gene matches: 12. Looked up from germline, CDR1 is GTSNPN and CDR2 is SVGIG (reference sequence). The protocol was immunoSEQ multiplex PCR, while the TCRdb copy is restricted to in-frame clones and leaves out a portion. The sample holds hundreds of thousands of clones; 70% are singletons and the top ten take less than 20%. The chain uses TRBV30 and TRBJ2-1; TRBD2 matches at 11 bases. The source material was PBMCs, sampled after 24 months of ibrutinib treatment. The TCR sequence derives from a human donor with chronic lymphocytic leukemia. CDR3 loop: CAWLPYMTSGNSYNEQFF. The DNA for the CDR3 is TGTGCCTGGCTCCCCTATATGACTAGCGGGAACTCCTACAATGAGCAGTTCTTC.